The 10 T cell receptor beta chains listed next were all sequenced from one sample in a study of blood T cell repertoires in COVID-19. Assay: immunoSEQ multiplex PCR; the TCRdb copy retains only in-frame clones and omits some. The sample includes 150,000 to 200,000 clones, roughly 82% of them seen just once. The material sequenced was peripheral blood. The source is a woman aged 70-85 years with acute or convalescent COVID-19.

The chain uses TRBV12-5 and TRBJ1-5; D ambiguous. The V gene lost 4 bases and the J gene lost 9 bases, with 13 bases spanning the gap. CDR3 length equals 13 residues. Germline CDR1 and CDR2: LGHNT and FRNRAP. The CDR3 DNA sequence: TGTGCTAGTGGTTCCGGTCCCGCCGGGCCCCAGCATTTT. It is translated as CASGSGPAGPQHF.

V usage is TRBV28 and J usage is TRBJ1-2; a weak D match, TRBD1 (5 bases). CDR3 size: 16 residues. The germline V gene has CDR1 MDHEN and CDR2 SYDVKM. Trimming pared 7 bases from V and 0 bases from J, leaving 18 bases between. The CDR3 nucleotides are TGTGCCAGCATGGGGGGGGTTTCCCTCCCTAACTATGGCTACACCTTC. The encoded protein is CASMGGVSLPNYGYTF.

As DNA, the CDR3 is TGTGCCAGCAGTTCCAACTTTAATACGCAGTATTTT. Its translation is CASSSNFNTQYF. The chain has TRBV27 and TRBJ2-3; D remains ambiguous. Per germline, CDR1 MNHEY and CDR2 SMNVEV (reference sequence). V was clipped by 4 bases and J by 7 bases, with 9 bases between them. The CDR3 spans 12 residues.

The chain has TRBV13 and TRBJ2-7; 7 bases map to TRBD2. The CDR3 has 14 amino acids. CDR1 and CDR2 from the germline V gene are PRHDT and FYEKMQ (reference sequence). Trimming cost V 5 bases and J 3 bases; bases outside gene matches: 7. CDR3: CASSQRLAIYEQYF. The CDR3 DNA follows: TGTGCCAGCAGCCAACGACTAGCTATCTACGAGCAGTACTTC.

This chain connects TRBV3-1 (or the pseudogene TRBV3-2) to TRBJ2-3, with D tentatively TRBD2 (6 bases). Germline V CDR1 and CDR2: LGHDT, YNNKEL (reference sequence). The CDR3 totals 14 residues. V was shortened by 2 bases and J by 7 bases, with 13 bases between the two germline ends. The CDR3 DNA follows: TGTGCCAGCAGCCAAAGCTTAGCGGAGAATACGCAGTATTTT. As protein: CASSQSLAENTQYF.

The chain links TRBV19 to TRBJ1-2, with 9 bases identical to TRBD1. This CDR3 is 14 amino acids long. With V trimmed by 7 bases and J by 8 bases, 11 bases remained unmatched. Germline lookup yields CDR1 LNHDA and CDR2 SQIVND (reference sequence). This CDR3 reads CASTPTSTGGGYTF. The CDR3 nucleotides read TGTGCCAGTACCCCCACCTCGACAGGGGGAGGCTACACCTTC. Full variable domain (remainder filled in from reference TRBV19 and TRBJ1-2): DGGITQSPKYLFRKEGQNVTLSCEQNLNHDAMYWYRQDPGQGLRLIYYSQIVNDFQKGDIAEGYSVSREKKESFPLTVTSAQKNPTAFYLCASTPTSTGGGYTFGSGTRLTVV.

The rearrangement links TRBV10-3 to TRBJ2-3; 10 bases are a match to TRBD1. Trimming cost V 4 bases and J 1 base; bases outside gene matches: 2. Per germline, CDR1 ENHRY and CDR2 SYGVKD. The CDR3 loop spans 15 amino acids. The DNA for the CDR3 is TGTGCCATCAGTGCGGGACAGGGGCGCACAGATACGCAGTATTTT. Translating it yields CAISAGQGRTDTQYF.

The chain joins TRBV6-2 or TRBV6-3 to TRBJ1-6; the D is unclear. This CDR3 has 10 residues. Germline V lookup: CDR1 MNHEY, CDR2 SVGEGT. V shed 5 bases and J shed 16 bases, with 9 bases lying between them. CDR3 coding DNA: TGTGCCAGCAGTCGACACGAGCTCCACTTT. It translates to CASSRHELHF.

This clone came up a few times. V and J are TRBV7-2 and TRBJ2-7; D gene unclear. CDR1 is SGHTA, CDR2 FQGNSA, per germline. This CDR3 has 15 amino acids. V was shortened by 2 bases and J by 3 bases, with 14 bases between the two germline ends. Written as DNA, the CDR3 is TGTGCCAGCAGCTTAAACCCCAGGCCCAACTACGAGCAGTACTTC. It translates to CASSLNPRPNYEQYF.

The chain carries TRBV7-9 and TRBJ1-4, with TRBD1 identical over 8 bases. V was clipped by 4 bases and J by 8 bases; unmatched bases: 9. Germline V gene sequence: CDR1 SEHNR, CDR2 FQNEAQ (reference sequence). The CDR3 spans 15 residues. The CDR3 protein is CASSSATGEGEKLFF. CDR3 bases: TGTGCCAGCAGCTCGGCGACAGGGGAGGGGGAAAAACTGTTTTTT.